A single sample gave rise to the 7 T cell receptor beta chains below, sequenced in a study of blood T cell repertoires in COVID-19. Some clones are missing from TCRdb's copy, which holds only in-frame ones; the method was immunoSEQ multiplex PCR. The data hold roughly 100,000 clones, with around nine tenths observed a single time. The specimen was peripheral blood. These receptors came from a human donor in a cohort sampled during active COVID-19.

This chain joins TRBV11-2 and TRBJ2-1; 10 bases match TRBD2. V was pared by 1 base and J by 4 bases, with 10 bases of the junction left unmatched. CDR3 length equals 18 residues. From germline, CDR1 is SGHAT and CDR2 FQNNGV. The CDR3 bases are TGTGCCAGCAGCTTAGCCACCGTAGGACTAGCGGCTTACAATGAGCAGTTCTTC. The encoded protein is CASSLATVGLAAYNEQFF.

This clone appeared once. The CDR3 loop reads CASSLSTGGRNEQFF. Written as DNA, the CDR3 is TGCGCCAGCAGCTTGTCAACGGGGGGCCGTAATGAGCAGTTCTTC. This chain uses TRBV5-1 with TRBJ2-1, with a possible D match to TRBD2 (7 bases). CDR3 length: 15 amino acids. V lost 1 base, J lost 7 bases, and 15 bases lay in between. Germline assignment: CDR1 SGHRS and CDR2 YFSETQ.

The chain recombines TRBV3-1 (or the pseudogene TRBV3-2) with TRBJ2-2; 11 bases match TRBD2. The CDR3 spans 19 residues. V shed 3 bases and J 3 bases; nucleotides not matched to a gene: 12. Germline V lookup: CDR1 LGHDT, CDR2 YNNKEL (reference sequence). The CDR3 DNA follows: TGTGCCAGCAGCCATCATGCTAGCGGGAGGAGGGCCGACACCGGGGAGCTGTTTTTT. Its translation: CASSHHASGRRADTGELFF.

The chain employs TRBV30 and TRBJ2-5; no clear D gene. Germline-derived CDR1 and CDR2 are GTSNPN and SVGIG (reference sequence). V was clipped by 4 bases and J by 5 bases, with 14 bases between them. This CDR3 has 13 amino acids. CDR3 coding DNA: TGTGCCTGGAACAAGAGGCTGTCGGAGACCCAGTACTTC. Translation: CAWNKRLSETQYF.

V usage is TRBV27 and J usage is TRBJ1-3; D is uncertain. Trimming stripped 0 bases from V and 0 bases from J, with 6 bases between. The CDR3 loop spans 15 amino acids. In germline, CDR1 is MNHEY, CDR2 SMNVEV (reference sequence). This chain's CDR3 is CASSLSPVSGNTIYF. In DNA, the CDR3 is TGTGCCAGCAGTTTATCGCCGGTCTCTGGAAACACCATATATTTT.

This chain links TRBV9 with TRBJ1-1, with D possibly TRBD1 on 5 matching bases. CDR3 length: 16 residues. Trimming left V 0 bases short and J 5 bases short, with 17 bases between. Germline V gene lookup returns CDR1 SGDLS and CDR2 YYNGEE. The CDR3 DNA reads TGTGCCAGCAGCGTAGGAGAGAGGGTGGGGGGGACTGAAGCTTTCTTT. Its protein product is CASSVGERVGGTEAFF.

The chain carries TRBV28 and TRBJ2-7, with a possible D match to TRBD2 (6 bases). V was trimmed by 6 bases and J by 0 bases, leaving 15 bases between them. Germline CDR1 and CDR2: MDHEN and SYDVKM. This CDR3 is built from 15 residues. The CDR3 reads CASSAPGGRSYEQYF. DNA of the CDR3: TGTGCCAGCAGCGCCCCCGGGGGACGCTCCTACGAGCAGTACTTC.